Detailed here is one T cell receptor beta chain. The antigen is undetermined. The record originates from a study of T cell responses to AZD1222 COVID-19 vaccine. Study observations and caveats: Among those given AZD1222, only five or six were seropositive at baseline. Donors skewed white British and female; clonal diversity was possibly underestimated. Reports say nearly half of spike-specific TCRs go after unmutated variant regions.

J gave up 9 bases and V 5 bases, and 7 bases lay outside the gene matches. Germline V gene sequence: CDR1 SNHLY, CDR2 FYNNEI. CDR3 size: 13 residues. Clones were read by immunoSEQ multiplex PCR, and TCRdb kept only the in-frame ones, dropping some. The sample consists of about 42,000 clones, around 80% of them appearing once. This chain connects TRBV2 to TRBJ2-7, with 10 bases aligning to TRBD2. This clonotype originated in an adult who received the AZD1222 COVID-19 vaccine. This sample comprised peripheral blood, obtained 28 days after the second AZD1222 dose. The CDR3: CASSLAGAFGQYF. The CDR3 DNA is TGTGCCAGCAGTCTAGCGGGGGCTTTCGGGCAGTACTTC. The variable domain in full, completed from reference TRBV2 and TRBJ2-7, reads EPEVTQTPSHQVTQMGQEVILRCVPISNHLYFYWYRQILGQKVEFLVSFYNNEISEKSEIFDDQFSVERPDGSNFTLKIRSTKLEDSAMYFCASSLAGAFGQYFGPGTRLTVT.